The 28 T cell receptor beta chains presented below share a single source sample, sequenced in a study of shared clonotypes between healthy human individuals. Sequencing used immunoSEQ multiplex PCR; TCRdb keeps in-frame clones, though not all of them. The sample shows about 2 million clones, about 95% of them seen only once. CD45RO-negative cells were positively selected for CCR7, leaving out terminally differentiated effector memory CD45RA+ cells. Material for sequencing was naive CD8+ T cells sorted from blood. These receptors were obtained from a man between 18 and 29 years old in good health.

The chain recombines TRBV6-5 with TRBJ2-1; D is perhaps TRBD1 (6 bases). The CDR3 is made up of 14 amino acids. Trimming cost V 2 bases and J 5 bases, with 10 bases left between them. Germline V CDR1 and CDR2: MNHEY, SVGAGI. The CDR3: CASSYGQLNNEQFF. The CDR3 DNA is TGTGCCAGCAGTTACGGACAGCTAAACAATGAGCAGTTCTTC.

The CDR3 loop reads CASSLDSPGSESWEQYF. The CDR3 region has the DNA TGTGCCAGCAGCTTAGATAGTCCCGGGAGCGAATCCTGGGAGCAGTACTTC. The rearrangement links TRBV7-6 to TRBJ2-7, with a weak D call TRBD2 (6 bases). The V gene lost 1 base and the J gene lost 7 bases, with 23 bases spanning the gap. This CDR3 has 17 residues. In germline, CDR1 is SGHVS, CDR2 FNYEAQ.

This rearrangement joins TRBV28 to TRBJ2-2; no reliable D call. The germline V gene has CDR1 MDHEN and CDR2 SYDVKM. V gave up 3 bases and J gave up 3 bases, with 5 bases separating them. This CDR3 spans 13 amino acids. CDR3 loop: CASSFPDTGELFF. CDR3 coding DNA: TGTGCCAGCAGTTTTCCCGACACCGGGGAGCTGTTTTTT.

This chain joins TRBV13 and TRBJ2-3, with D maybe TRBD2 (5 bases). V lost 5 bases to trimming and J lost 0 bases, with 15 bases between them. The CDR3 sequence is 16 residues long. Germline values: CDR1 PRHDT, CDR2 FYEKMQ (reference sequence). CDR3 nucleotides: TGTGCCAGCAGCCTCACCCAAACTAGGAGCACAGATACGCAGTATTTT. It is translated as CASSLTQTRSTDTQYF.

The V and J genes are TRBV7-3 and TRBJ1-5, with TRBD1 matching over 10 bases. J was trimmed by 2 bases and V by 5 bases; bases with no gene match: 12. Germline CDR1 is SGHTA and CDR2 is FQGTGA. This CDR3 comprises 18 residues. CDR3 protein: CASSPRTGGPIGNQPQHF. The CDR3 DNA sequence: TGTGCCAGCAGCCCCAGGACAGGGGGTCCTATTGGCAATCAGCCCCAGCATTTT. Full variable domain (rest looked up from reference TRBV7-3 and TRBJ1-5): GAGVSQTPSNKVTEKGKYVELRCDPISGHTALYWYRQSLGQGPEFLIYFQGTGAADDSGLPNDRFFAVRPEGSVSTLKIQRTERGDSAVYLCASSPRTGGPIGNQPQHFGDGTRLSIL.

This clone has a single count. Other DNA sequences in this sample translate to the same CDR3. As DNA, the CDR3 is TGCGCCAGCAGTGAAGCCGGGGATACGCAGTATTTT. Residues: CASSEAGDTQYF. This sequence joins TRBV10-2 and TRBJ2-3; D call uncertain. With 3 bases removed from V and 6 bases from J, the gap between germline ends came to 7 bases. The CDR3 consists of 12 residues. CDR1 is WSHSY and CDR2 is SAAADI in the germline V gene.

This chain uses TRBV5-1 with TRBJ2-5; TRBD1 is a possible D gene (6 bases). Germline lookup yields CDR1 SGHRS and CDR2 YFSETQ. CDR3 length: 14 residues. V dropped 2 bases and J dropped 1 base, with 9 bases sitting between them. The CDR3 DNA sequence: TGCGCCAGCAGCTTCGGACAGACCCAAGAGACCCAGTACTTC. The encoded protein is CASSFGQTQETQYF.

The chain has TRBV5-1 and TRBJ2-1, with 13 bases lining up with TRBD2. The CDR3 is 15 amino acids. From germline, CDR1 is SGHRS and CDR2 YFSETQ. Unmatched junction bases numbered 4, after V lost 2 bases and J lost 8 bases. The chain's CDR3 is CASSLWTSGSYEQFF. The CDR3, as DNA: TGCGCCAGCAGCTTATGGACTAGCGGGAGCTATGAGCAGTTCTTC.

This clone was seen more than once but under ten times. The chain combines TRBV28 with TRBJ1-5, with a possible D match to TRBD1 (6 bases). V shed 8 bases and J shed 0 bases, with 11 bases lying between them. The germline V gene encodes CDR1 MDHEN and CDR2 SYDVKM. The CDR3 has 14 amino acids. The CDR3: CASGDTYSNQPQHF. DNA for the CDR3: TGTGCCAGCGGGGACACCTATAGCAATCAGCCCCAGCATTTT.

CDR3 loop: CASSLNPTEQYF. The CDR3 region has the DNA TGTGCCAGCAGTTTAAATCCTACAGAGCAGTACTTC. The chain couples TRBV27 to TRBJ2-7; no clear D. Germline V lookup: CDR1 MNHEY, CDR2 SMNVEV (reference sequence). Deletions cut 2 bases from V and 7 bases from J, with 9 bases between. This CDR3 region has 12 residues.

Points on this clone: Other nucleotide sequences in the sample specify the same CDR3. V is TRBV19 and J is TRBJ2-1, with D hard to call. CDR1 LNHDA and CDR2 SQIVND come from the germline V gene (reference sequence). V lost 3 bases and J 4 bases, leaving 4 bases between the germline ends. The CDR3 loop spans 12 amino acids. The CDR3 is CASSIPYNEQFF. CDR3 sequence (DNA): TGTGCCAGTAGTATCCCATACAATGAGCAGTTCTTC.

This clone was counted a single time. The chain combines TRBV7-6 with TRBJ2-7, with 8 nucleotides matching TRBD1. V lost 5 bases, J lost 3 bases, and 6 bases stayed unmatched. The CDR3 is made up of 14 amino acids. Germline CDR1 is SGHVS and CDR2 is FNYEAQ. The chain's CDR3 is CASSLTGQDYEQYF. The CDR3 DNA sequence: TGTGCCAGCAGCCTAACGGGACAGGACTACGAGCAGTACTTC.

The chain carries TRBV5-1 and TRBJ2-1; tentatively, D is TRBD2 (6 bases). V gave up 1 base and J gave up 4 bases, with 12 bases separating them. The V gene's germline CDR1 is SGHRS and CDR2 YFSETQ. CDR3 length: 15 residues. In DNA, the CDR3 is TGCGCCAGCAGCTTGCGAGTAGCGGAGTACAATGAGCAGTTCTTC. Its protein product is CASSLRVAEYNEQFF.

J is TRBJ2-5 and V is TRBV28, with D possibly matching TRBD1 (5 bases). The CDR3 has 16 amino acids. Trimming stripped 2 bases from V and 5 bases from J, with 18 bases between. The germline CDR1 and CDR2 sequences are MDHEN and SYDVKM. CDR3 nucleotides: TGTGCCAGCAGTTTACCACCTGGGGCAGGTTGGGAGACCCAGTACTTC. Residues: CASSLPPGAGWETQYF.

The V call is TRBV6-5, the J call TRBJ2-5; D is unclear. V was trimmed by 2 bases and J by 2 bases, leaving 9 bases between them. The germline V gene has CDR1 MNHEY and CDR2 SVGAGI. The CDR3 contains 14 residues. CDR3 nucleotide sequence: TGTGCCAGCAGTTACCTCGGATCTCAAGAGACCCAGTACTTC. Translation gives CASSYLGSQETQYF.

The J gene is TRBJ1-2, the V gene TRBV5-4; D is unresolved. The germline V gene has CDR1 SGHNT and CDR2 YYREEE (reference sequence). V gave up 7 bases and J gave up 5 bases, with 9 bases separating them. This CDR3 has 11 amino acids. DNA of the CDR3: TGTGCCAGCCCCTTGACTTATGGCTACACCTTC. The encoded protein is CASPLTYGYTF.

This chain links TRBV27 with TRBJ2-5; D might be TRBD1 or TRBD2, each matching 5 bases. This CDR3 contains 15 residues. The germline V and J ends were trimmed by 2 bases and 5 bases, with 15 bases remaining between them. Germline values: CDR1 MNHEY, CDR2 SMNVEV (reference sequence). CDR3 DNA sequence: TGTGCCAGCAGTTTAATCCGGGGACCTGAGGAGACCCAGTACTTC. Amino acid sequence: CASSLIRGPEETQYF.

V gene TRBV7-2 combines with J gene TRBJ2-7, with D perhaps TRBD1 (6 bases). This CDR3 spans 16 amino acids. V lost 4 bases, J lost 0 bases, and 16 bases lay in between. Germline CDR1 SGHTA, CDR2 FQGNSA. In DNA form, the CDR3 reads TGTGCCAGCAGCTCAACCTGGGCAGGGGACTCCTACGAGCAGTACTTC. The encoded protein is CASSSTWAGDSYEQYF.

The chain couples TRBV11-3 to TRBJ2-7; 10 bases are a match to TRBD1. This CDR3 is 15 amino acids long. Germline lookup yields CDR1 SGHNT and CDR2 YENEEA. The junction had 5 bases not matched to a gene; V was cut back by 1 base and J by 5 bases. In DNA form, the CDR3 reads TGTGCCAGCAGCTTAGCCTGGGACAGGGGAAACGAGCAGTACTTC. This codes for CASSLAWDRGNEQYF.

The chain recombines TRBV9 with TRBJ1-2; a weak D match, TRBD1 (5 bases). Trimming left V 0 bases short and J 7 bases short, with 13 bases between. The CDR3 covers 14 residues. Germline-derived CDR1 and CDR2 are SGDLS and YYNGEE. The CDR3 nucleotides read TGTGCCAGCAGCGTAGACGGGACCGGCGGTGGCTACACCTTC. It is translated as CASSVDGTGGGYTF.

This clone was detected only once. The chain links TRBV9 to TRBJ1-6, with TRBD1 matching over 7 bases. Germline V gives CDR1 SGDLS, CDR2 YYNGEE. Germline trimming cut 1 base from V and 10 bases from J; bases unmatched to any gene: 8. This CDR3 has 15 amino acids. The CDR3 DNA sequence: TGTGCCAGCAGCGTATCGGGAGGGGGCGACTCACCCCTCCACTTT. Amino acids: CASSVSGGGDSPLHF.

The chain employs TRBV4-1 and TRBJ2-7; TRBD2 matches 7 bases. V shed 4 bases and J 2 bases; nucleotides not matched to a gene: 5. This CDR3 is built from 14 residues. Per germline, CDR1 MGHRA and CDR2 YSYEKL. The CDR3 reads CASSPTSATYEQYF. The DNA for the CDR3 is TGCGCCAGCAGCCCAACTAGCGCTACCTACGAGCAGTACTTC.

J is TRBJ2-7 and V is TRBV10-1; D gene uncertain. Per the germline V gene, CDR1 is WNHNN and CDR2 is SYGVQD (reference sequence). The CDR3 is 12 residues long. Trimming took off 2 bases at V and 3 bases at J, with 5 bases between the two ends. This CDR3 reads CASSEGIYEQYF. CDR3 in DNA: TGCGCCAGCAGTGAGGGGATCTACGAGCAGTACTTC.

The CDR3 nucleotides read TGCGCCAGCAGCCGGTGGGGGTGGGAGACCCAGTACTTC. Its translation is CASSRWGWETQYF. The gene calls are TRBV4-1 and TRBJ2-5; tentatively, D is TRBD1 or TRBD2 (5 bases each). Per germline, CDR1 MGHRA and CDR2 YSYEKL. With 4 bases removed from V and 5 bases from J, the gap between germline ends came to 11 bases. The CDR3 has 13 amino acids.

Comments on this clone: The sample contains more than one DNA sequence encoding this CDR3. J is TRBJ2-5 and V is TRBV9; possibly TRBD2 for D (6 bases). CDR3 length equals 14 residues. Germline CDR1 is SGDLS and CDR2 is YYNGEE. The V end was cut by 2 bases, the J end by 2 bases, with 10 bases between. CDR3 region: CASSVLGGQETQYF. The CDR3 DNA reads TGTGCCAGCAGCGTCCTGGGGGGTCAAGAGACCCAGTACTTC. Combining the CDR3 with reference TRBV9 and TRBJ2-5 gives the whole variable domain DSGVTQTPKHLITATGQRVTLRCSPRSGDLSVYWYQQSLDQGLQFLIQYYNGEERAKGNILERFSAQQFPDLHSELNLSSLELGDSALYFCASSVLGGQETQYFGPGTRLLVL.

The chain joins TRBV7-9 to TRBJ2-7; D gene ambiguous. Trimming removed 5 bases from V and 5 bases from J, with 4 bases in between. The CDR3 covers 10 residues. From germline, CDR1 is SEHNR and CDR2 FQNEAQ (reference sequence). CDR3 sequence (DNA): TGTGCCAGCAGCGGGCACGAGCAGTACTTC. As protein: CASSGHEQYF.

Points on this clone: Different DNA sequences within this sample yield the same CDR3. J is TRBJ2-7 and V is TRBV6-6; no firm D call. Trimming removed 2 bases at V and 7 bases at J, with 6 bases between. Germline values: CDR1 MNHNY, CDR2 SVGAGI (reference sequence). The CDR3 is 11 residues long. The CDR3 protein is CASSYGSEQYF. CDR3 coding DNA: TGTGCCAGCAGTTACGGATCGGAGCAGTACTTC.

The rearrangement links TRBV19 to TRBJ2-7; no clear D gene. The CDR3 runs to 13 residues. Germline CDR1 reads LNHDA; CDR2 reads SQIVND (reference sequence). The V end lost 1 base, the J end lost 4 bases, and 8 bases lay between the germline ends. This CDR3 reads CASSIGPVYEQYF. The DNA for the CDR3 is TGTGCCAGTAGTATAGGGCCGGTTTACGAGCAGTACTTC.